A single sample gave rise to the 31 T cell receptor beta chains below, sequenced in a study of blood T cell repertoires in COVID-19. Clones were read by immunoSEQ multiplex PCR, and TCRdb kept only the in-frame ones, dropping some. Of approximately 120,000 clones in the sample, more than 75% were seen once. Sample: peripheral blood. Every receptor here comes from a human donor in a cohort sampled during active COVID-19.

This clone appeared a few times. V and J are TRBV5-1 and TRBJ2-7; the D is unclear. CDR1 and CDR2 from the germline V gene are SGHRS and YFSETQ. CDR3 length: 15 residues. Trimming stripped 5 bases from V and 4 bases from J, with 19 bases between. The CDR3 here is CASSSMPNSAYEQYF. CDR3 DNA: TGCGCCAGCAGTTCCATGCCGAATAGTGCATACGAGCAGTACTTC.

This chain joins TRBV19 and TRBJ2-2; TRBD2 might be the D (5 bases). The V end was cut by 3 bases, the J end by 6 bases, with 11 bases between. This CDR3 spans 14 amino acids. CDR1 is LNHDA and CDR2 is SQIVND in the germline V gene (reference sequence). CDR3 coding DNA: TGTGCCAGTAGTATTCCCCAGAGGGCCGGGGAGCTGTTTTTT. Translating it yields CASSIPQRAGELFF.

The sample holds a few counts of this clone. The chain is built from TRBV28 and TRBJ1-5; 9 positions agree with TRBD1. J lost 3 bases, V lost 5 bases, and 8 bases had no gene match. The CDR3 extends over 16 amino acids. CDR1 is MDHEN and CDR2 is SYDVKM in the germline V gene. The CDR3 bases are TGTGCCAGCAGTCGGGACAGGGATCTAAACAATCAGCCCCAGCATTTT. It is translated as CASSRDRDLNNQPQHF. Supplemented by reference TRBV28 and TRBJ1-5, the full variable domain reads DVKVTQSSRYLVKRTGEKVFLECVQDMDHENMFWYRQDPGLGLRLIYFSYDVKMKEKGDIPEGYSVSREKKERFSLILESASTNQTSMYLCASSRDRDLNNQPQHFGDGTRLSIL.

In its sample, this clone was seen once. The CDR3 coding sequence is TGCAGCGTGAGGAGGGCCCCTAGCGATTACAATGAGCAGTTCTTC. This codes for CSVRRAPSDYNEQFF. The chain recombines TRBV29-1 with TRBJ2-1; the D gene is possibly TRBD2 (6 bases). From germline, CDR1 is SQVTM and CDR2 ANQGSEA. This CDR3 comprises 15 residues. Trimming pared 6 bases from V and 4 bases from J, leaving 19 bases between.

V usage is TRBV27 and J usage is TRBJ2-3; 11 bases align to TRBD2. Germline CDR1 reads MNHEY; CDR2 reads SMNVEV (reference sequence). V shed 5 bases and J 1 base; nucleotides not matched to a gene: 5. The CDR3 length is 16 residues. The CDR3 nucleotides read TGTGCCAGCAGTCCATTTAGCGGGAGGGGCACAGATACGCAGTATTTT. It is translated as CASSPFSGRGTDTQYF.

CDR3 nucleotide sequence: TGTGCCAGCTCACGTGGACAGGCCCGACCAGACTTAAACATTCAGTACTTC. Translated: CASSRGQARPDLNIQYF. This chain connects TRBV18 to TRBJ2-4, with 7 bases fitting TRBD1. CDR1 and CDR2 (germline): KGHSH, LQKENI. The CDR3 loop spans 17 amino acids. Trimming at V came to 4 bases and at J to 6 bases, leaving 15 bases not matched to a gene.

The rearrangement links TRBV7-8 to TRBJ2-2, with TRBD2 matching 10 bases. Germline CDR1 is SGHVS and CDR2 is FQNEAQ. Trimming at V came to 6 bases and at J to 5 bases, leaving 6 bases not matched to a gene. The CDR3 consists of 15 residues. The CDR3 DNA reads as TGTGCCAGCAGGGTAGCGGGGGGCGGGACCGGGGAGCTGTTTTTT. Translating it yields CASRVAGGGTGELFF.

The chain is built from TRBV9 and TRBJ2-3; maybe TRBD2 (6 bases). The CDR3 has 14 amino acids. Germline-derived CDR1 and CDR2 are SGDLS and YYNGEE. The V end lost 2 bases, the J end lost 0 bases, and 7 bases lay between the germline ends. The CDR3 bases are TGTGCCAGCAGCGTGGAGGGAAGCACAGATACGCAGTATTTT. It specifies CASSVEGSTDTQYF.

The chain is built from TRBV11-2 and TRBJ1-2; the D gene is possibly TRBD1 (5 bases). The CDR3 is 12 amino acids. Germline-derived CDR1 and CDR2 are SGHAT and FQNNGV. Trimming stripped 3 bases from V and 8 bases from J, with 10 bases between. The CDR3 region has the DNA TGTGCCAGCAGCTTCAGGGATCGGGGCTACACCTTC. It codes for CASSFRDRGYTF.

The rearrangement links TRBV5-1 to TRBJ2-1; TRBD1 aligns across 8 bases. CDR1 and CDR2 from the germline V gene are SGHRS and YFSETQ. This CDR3 has 15 residues. The J segment lost 6 bases and the V segment lost 4 bases, leaving 9 bases of the junction unmatched. The chain's CDR3 is CASSPDGQGGNEQFF. The CDR3 DNA follows: TGCGCCAGCAGCCCTGACGGACAGGGAGGCAATGAGCAGTTCTTC. Full variable domain (rest looked up from reference TRBV5-1 and TRBJ2-1): KAGVTQTPRYLIKTRGQQVTLSCSPISGHRSVSWYQQTPGQGLQFLFEYFSETQRNKGNFPGRFSGRQFSNSRSEMNVSTLELGDSALYLCASSPDGQGGNEQFFGPGTRLTVL.

The J gene is TRBJ2-5, the V gene TRBV28; 11 bases are a match to TRBD1. The CDR3 extends over 18 amino acids. J gave up 2 bases and V 5 bases, and 13 bases lay outside the gene matches. From germline, CDR1 is MDHEN and CDR2 SYDVKM. In DNA, the CDR3 is TGTGCCAGCAGTCCCAGATCCGGGACAGGGGGGGTTCAAGAGACCCAGTACTTC. This codes for CASSPRSGTGGVQETQYF. Variable domain in full (rest from reference TRBV28 and TRBJ2-5): DVKVTQSSRYLVKRTGEKVFLECVQDMDHENMFWYRQDPGLGLRLIYFSYDVKMKEKGDIPEGYSVSREKKERFSLILESASTNQTSMYLCASSPRSGTGGVQETQYFGPGTRLLVL.

V gene TRBV14 combines with J gene TRBJ2-5, with D tentatively TRBD2 (5 bases). Germline assignment: CDR1 SGHDN and CDR2 FVKESK. With 0 bases removed from V and 4 bases from J, the gap between germline ends came to 6 bases. The CDR3 sequence is 13 residues long. CDR3 in DNA: TGTGCCAGCAGCCAAGATGAGGGAGAGACCCAGTACTTC. Translating it yields CASSQDEGETQYF. The full variable domain, completed using reference TRBV14 and TRBJ2-5, is EAGVTQFPSHSVIEKGQTVTLRCDPISGHDNLYWYRRVMGKEIKFLLHFVKESKQDESGMPNNRFLAERTGGTYSTLKVQPAELEDSGVYFCASSQDEGETQYFGPGTRLLVL.

The chain is built from TRBV5-6 and TRBJ2-2; 10 bases map to TRBD2. The CDR3 covers 13 residues. The junction had 2 bases not matched to a gene; V was cut back by 8 bases and J by 4 bases. Germline CDR1 is SGHDT and CDR2 is YYEEEE. CDR3 sequence: CARASGSTGELFF. The CDR3 coding sequence is TGTGCCAGGGCTAGCGGGAGCACCGGGGAGCTGTTTTTT.

This clone was recorded only once. J is TRBJ1-2 and V is TRBV9; TRBD1 agrees at 7 bases. Trimming cost V 2 bases and J 4 bases; bases outside gene matches: 11. Germline V lookup: CDR1 SGDLS, CDR2 YYNGEE. The CDR3 sequence is 16 residues long. Here the CDR3 reads CASSVGTENPLYGYTF. The CDR3 DNA reads TGTGCCAGCAGCGTCGGGACAGAGAATCCCCTCTATGGCTACACCTTC. Looking up the rest from reference TRBV9 and TRBJ1-2 gives the full variable domain: DSGVTQTPKHLITATGQRVTLRCSPRSGDLSVYWYQQSLDQGLQFLIQYYNGEERAKGNILERFSAQQFPDLHSELNLSSLELGDSALYFCASSVGTENPLYGYTFGSGTRLTVV.

The rearrangement uses TRBV10-1 and TRBJ1-3; D is unresolved. Germline V gene sequence: CDR1 WNHNN, CDR2 SYGVQD (reference sequence). The ends were cut back, 0 bases at V and 0 bases at J, with 15 bases in the middle. The CDR3 has 18 amino acids. CDR3 amino acids: CASSESAGSPLSGNTIYF. The DNA of the CDR3 is TGCGCCAGCAGTGAGTCTGCAGGATCCCCCCTCTCTGGAAACACCATATATTTT.

The chain employs TRBV19 and TRBJ2-3; the D gene is possibly TRBD2 (7 bases). Germline V gene lookup returns CDR1 LNHDA and CDR2 SQIVND (reference sequence). This CDR3 comprises 15 residues. Trimming shortened V by 9 bases and J by 2 bases, and 18 bases separated the two germline ends. In DNA form, the CDR3 reads TGTGCCAGCGCCAACCAGGGGACTAACACAGATACGCAGTATTTT. This translates into CASANQGTNTDTQYF.

This rearrangement joins TRBV6-1 to TRBJ1-2; D is unresolved. Germline loops: CDR1 MNHNS, CDR2 SASEGT. The CDR3 extends over 14 amino acids. Trimming shortened V by 3 bases and J by 4 bases, and 12 bases separated the two germline ends. The CDR3 DNA follows: TGTGCCAGCAGTGAGTCCAGAGGGCTCTATGGCTACACCTTC. Its protein product is CASSESRGLYGYTF.

The chain is built from TRBV13 and TRBJ2-3, with 7 bases matching TRBD2. The trim removed 0 bases at V and 2 bases at J, leaving 2 bases unmatched. CDR1 and CDR2 from the germline V gene are PRHDT and FYEKMQ (reference sequence). This CDR3 contains 15 residues. DNA for the CDR3: TGTGCCAGCAGCTTAGGCGCGGGAGACACAGATACGCAGTATTTT. Its protein is CASSLGAGDTDTQYF.

The CDR3 nucleotides are TGTGCCACCAGCAGAGGAGAAACTAGTAGGGACTCCTACGAGCAGTACTTC. Translating gives CATSRGETSRDSYEQYF. The chain couples TRBV15 to TRBJ2-7, with D possibly being TRBD2 (5 bases). Between the trimmed V and J ends, which lost 1 base and 0 bases, there was a span of 16 bases. CDR3 length: 17 amino acids. Germline V gene sequence: CDR1 LNHNV, CDR2 YYDKDF (reference sequence).

This rearrangement joins TRBV4-2 to TRBJ1-2; D unresolved. The CDR3 runs to 14 residues. Trimming took 1 base from V and 8 from J, leaving 14 bases between them. CDR1 is LGHNA and CDR2 is YNFKEQ in the germline V gene. The CDR3: CASSQGGGVGGYTF. Here the CDR3 DNA reads TGTGCCAGCAGCCAAGGCGGCGGTGTCGGGGGCTACACCTTC.

The genes are TRBV11-2 and TRBJ2-1; D remains ambiguous. The germline V gene has CDR1 SGHAT and CDR2 FQNNGV. The V gene lost 5 bases and the J gene lost 5 bases, with 10 bases spanning the gap. The CDR3 contains 13 residues. The DNA of the CDR3 is TGTGCCAGCAGCCCGTTGTCGGACAATGAGCAGTTCTTC. This gives the protein CASSPLSDNEQFF. The complete variable domain, with remaining parts taken from reference TRBV11-2 and TRBJ2-1, reads EAGVAQSPRYKIIEKRQSVAFWCNPISGHATLYWYQQILGQGPKLLIQFQNNGVVDDSQLPKDRFSAERLKGVDSTLKIQPAKLEDSAVYLCASSPLSDNEQFFGPGTRLTVL.

The V call is TRBV5-8, the J call TRBJ2-3; D is unclear. Germline CDR1 reads SGHTS; CDR2 reads YDEGEE. Trimming took 2 bases from V and 5 from J, leaving 6 bases between them. The CDR3 extends over 12 amino acids. The CDR3 here is CASSFYQDTQYF. The CDR3 coding sequence is TGTGCCAGCAGCTTCTATCAAGATACGCAGTATTTT.

Only a few counts were recorded for this clone. The chain has TRBV5-6 and TRBJ2-5; TRBD2 might be the D (7 bases). There are 15 residues in the CDR3. V was clipped by 6 bases and J by 4 bases, with 19 bases between them. CDR1 is SGHDT, CDR2 YYEEEE, per germline. The CDR3 DNA sequence: TGTGCCAGCACCATGGGGAGGGGGGGCGGAGAGACCCAGTACTTC. Its translation: CASTMGRGGGETQYF. The full variable domain, rest sourced from reference TRBV5-6 and TRBJ2-5, is DAGVTQSPTHLIKTRGQQVTLRCSPKSGHDTVSWYQQALGQGPQFIFQYYEEEERQRGNFPDRFSGHQFPNYSSELNVNALLLGDSALYLCASTMGRGGGETQYFGPGTRLLVL.

The chain couples TRBV5-3 to TRBJ1-4, with unresolved D. TRBV5-3 is an ORF; its function is uncertain. The CDR3 has 17 residues. V lost 1 base to trimming and J lost 0 bases, with 13 bases between them. The CDR3 region is CARSLFGWGATNEKLFF. CDR3 sequence (DNA): TGTGCCAGAAGCTTGTTTGGGTGGGGAGCAACTAATGAAAAACTGTTTTTT.

The V and J genes are TRBV29-1 and TRBJ2-7; 7 positions match TRBD1. CDR1 is SQVTM, CDR2 ANQGSEA, per germline. The CDR3 covers 11 residues. The CDR3: CRGEQGYEQYF. CDR3 nucleotides: TGCAGAGGGGAACAGGGGTACGAGCAGTACTTC.

V gene TRBV28 combines with J gene TRBJ1-3, with 9 bases aligning to TRBD1. V gave up 11 bases and J gave up 7 bases; unmatched junction bases: 15. CDR1 is MDHEN and CDR2 is SYDVKM in the germline V gene. CDR3 length: 15 residues. The CDR3 coding sequence is TGTGCCGGCAATAAACAGGGGGCTGCGGGGAACACCATATATTTT. Protein: CAGNKQGAAGNTIYF.

The V and J genes are TRBV4-1 and TRBJ1-6; 10 bases line up with TRBD1. This CDR3 is built from 17 residues. The trim removed 4 bases at V and 0 bases at J, leaving 3 bases unmatched. The germline gives CDR1 MGHRA, CDR2 YSYEKL. The CDR3 is CASSPGQGGSYNSPLHF. DNA of the CDR3: TGCGCCAGCAGCCCTGGACAGGGGGGCTCCTATAATTCACCCCTCCACTTT.

To note about this clone: Other DNA sequences of this sample code for an identical CDR3. The V call is TRBV5-4, the J call TRBJ2-3; 9 nucleotides agree with TRBD2. This CDR3 has 17 amino acids. CDR1 is SGHNT, CDR2 YYREEE, per germline (reference sequence). V was clipped by 1 base and J by 0 bases; unmatched bases: 6. The CDR3 sequence is CASSLRSGRPSTDTQYF. The CDR3 DNA reads as TGTGCCAGCAGCTTGCGTAGCGGGAGACCCAGCACAGATACGCAGTATTTT.

This sequence joins TRBV11-3 and TRBJ2-1; 8 bases fit TRBD2. Germline values: CDR1 SGHNT, CDR2 YENEEA. The CDR3 has 15 residues. V lost 1 base to trimming and J lost 5 bases; unmatched junction nucleotides: 4. CDR3 amino acids: CASSLGRGAHNEQFF. CDR3 DNA sequence: TGTGCCAGCAGCTTAGGGCGGGGGGCCCACAATGAGCAGTTCTTC. The full variable domain, rest sourced from reference TRBV11-3 and TRBJ2-1, is EAGVVQSPRYKIIEKKQPVAFWCNPISGHNTLYWYLQNLGQGPELLIRYENEEAVDDSQLPKDRFSAERLKGVDSTLKIQPAELGDSAVYLCASSLGRGAHNEQFFGPGTRLTVL.

V usage is TRBV5-1 and J usage is TRBJ2-7; 7 nucleotides match TRBD2. CDR1 is SGHRS and CDR2 is YFSETQ in the germline V gene. The junction had 10 bases not matched to a gene; V was cut back by 4 bases and J by 6 bases. This CDR3 has 14 amino acids. The CDR3 sequence is CASSPGGDYGEQYF. CDR3 bases: TGCGCCAGCAGCCCTGGAGGGGACTATGGCGAGCAGTACTTC.

Comment on this clone: One end of the junction is discordant with germline, which a read error may explain. This chain connects TRBV7-7 to TRBJ2-1, with 10 bases identical to TRBD2. Germline CDR1 SSHAT, CDR2 FNYEAQ (reference sequence). CDR3 size: 15 residues. CDR3 in DNA: TGTGCTAGCAGCGCCTGGACTAGCGGTAGTAATGAGCAGTTCTTC. Residues: CASSAWTSGSNEQFF.